The following is a TCR beta chain sequence with its context. Its target is unknown. This sample was included in a study of vaccination effects on CD4 cells after COVID-19. Cells that had been cultured for roughly 9 days were the source of isolated CD4+ T cells. Subjects were given two BNT162b2 or mRNA-1273 vaccine doses. The study found no prior SARS-CoV-2 infection in the vaccine recipients, who tested negative for nucleocapsid antibodies. Each culture had half its medium swapped for IL-2 medium on days 3 and 7. Broader study findings: Healthy vaccine recipients' vaccine-induced clones were almost all SARS-CoV-2 mono-reactive.

The V gene's germline CDR1 is SGHTA and CDR2 FQGTGA. This CDR3 contains 16 residues. V dropped 0 bases and J dropped 5 bases, with 13 bases sitting between them. Generated by immunoSEQ multiplex PCR, the TCRdb table keeps only in-frame clones and is missing some. The table has more than 60,000 clones, around 69% seen once. The source of this sequence is a human donor who received a COVID-19 vaccine. J is TRBJ2-2 and V is TRBV7-3; D uncertain. The specimen was CD4+ T cells from PBMCs cultured without peptide, collected after COVID-19 vaccination. CDR3 region: CASSLTVSSGTGELFF. The CDR3 DNA reads TGTGCCAGCAGCTTAACTGTGTCTAGTGGGACCGGGGAGCTGTTTTTT.